This T cell receptor (beta chain) was retrieved from a study of post-analysis software for immune sequencing data. With regard to this clonotype: Its specificity is not known.

Included in the TCR beta cDNA libraries were unique molecular identifiers. TCRdb fed the PCR reads into MiXCR, producing one record per CDR3 protein. The data hold about 430,000 distinct CDR3 sequences, with over 30% observed a single time. Points from the study as a whole: Among roughly five TRBV segments more frequent in patients than controls were TRBV5-6, TRBV5-1 and TRBV20-1.

The CDR3 spans 15 residues. V lost 1 base, J lost 4 bases, and 15 bases lay in between. The V gene's germline CDR1 is DFQATT and CDR2 SNEGSKA (reference sequence). The TCR sequence derives from a girl aged 2 to 9 with multiple sclerosis. V and J are TRBV20-1 and TRBJ2-3; either TRBD1 or TRBD2 may fit D (5 bases each). The specimen sequenced was blood. Here the CDR3 reads CSARVLAQGADTQYF. In nucleotides, the CDR3 is TGCAGTGCTAGAGTGCTAGCCCAAGGGGCAGATACGCAGTATTTT.